This TCR beta chain is drawn from a study of technical replicates of blood from a few donors. This table comes from immunoSEQ multiplex PCR, and its TCRdb copy is limited to in-frame clones, with some not included. The sample consists of around 80,000 clones, about 97% of them appearing once. CDR1 SEHNR and CDR2 FQNEAQ come from the germline V gene (reference sequence). The V segment lost 1 base and the J segment 8 bases; nucleotides outside the gene matches: 2. This CDR3 comprises 13 residues. About this clone itself: Other DNA sequences in the sample encode the same CDR3.

The chain combines TRBV7-9 with TRBJ1-2; 9 nucleotides match TRBD1. The receptor was derived from a human donor in good health. The sequencing input was T cells isolated from PBMCs. The CDR3 coding sequence is TGTGCCAGCAGCTTAGGGACAGGGGACGGCTACACCTTC. Residues: CASSLGTGDGYTF.